This TCR beta chain was retrieved from a study of blood T cell repertoires in COVID-19. Germline CDR1 and CDR2: LGHDT and YNNKEL (reference sequence). CDR3 size: 17 residues. J was trimmed by 3 bases and V by 4 bases; bases with no gene match: 13. Authors' analysis steps: Estimation of nucleated cell counts relied on the amplification of reference gene primers. Measured with immunoSEQ multiplex PCR; TCRdb has only the in-frame clones, and not every one. D and trimming were read from the DNA, whereas the V and J calls and clone size are those reported in that table. The table lists 92,000 or so clones, approximately 75% of them singletons.

The receptor comes from a woman older than 75 with acute or convalescent COVID-19. This chain uses TRBV3-1 (or the pseudogene TRBV3-2) with TRBJ1-2, with TRBD1 matching over 8 bases. Sequencing used peripheral blood. The CDR3 DNA reads TGTGCCAGCAGCCCTCAAGCAGGACAGGGAGGGTACTATGGCTACACCTTC. Amino acids: CASSPQAGQGGYYGYTF.